This T cell receptor beta chain comes out of a study of blood T cell repertoires in COVID-19. Study background: Collection of acute and convalescent COVID-19 samples took place in the United States, Italy and Spain. T cells, B-cell-depleted T cells, or PBMCs provided the cDNA or gDNA that served as material.

How the authors handled the data: Amplification from reference gene primers served as the basis for estimated nucleated cell counts. The assay was immunoSEQ multiplex PCR, and TCRdb's table has in-frame clones only and misses some. V and J calls and clone size are given by that table; D and trimming were obtained from the DNA. The sample carries roughly 80,000 clones, 80% recorded once. In germline, CDR1 is SGHAT, CDR2 FQNNGV. The CDR3 is 15 residues long. V was cut by 2 bases and J by 3 bases, with 11 bases left in between. The sample taken for sequencing was peripheral blood. The rearrangement joins TRBV11-2 to TRBJ1-5, with no clear D. This receptor was taken from a man aged 55 to 70 with active or convalescent COVID-19. CDR3 in amino acids: CASSLSTDHNQPQHF. The DNA of the CDR3 is TGTGCCAGCAGCTTATCCACAGACCACAATCAGCCCCAGCATTTT.